The clone carrying this T cell receptor (beta chain) came up many times. Its antigen is undetermined. Construction of the TCRbeta library involved unique molecular identifiers. TCRdb redid the calling of the PCR reads with MiXCR, one entry per CDR3 protein. Among under 300,000 distinct CDR3 sequences, around a tenth were seen once, and the ten largest hold around 20%. The data were obtained in a study of T-cell reconstitution after alpha-beta-depleted transplantation in children. Study-level findings and limits: One year post-transplant, T-cell counts and diversity were largely derived from T cells produced anew.

The CDR3 sequence is 14 residues long. The junction had 8 bases not matched to a gene; V was cut back by 5 bases and J by 7 bases. This sample comprised peripheral blood, obtained 180 days after TCRalphabeta/CD19-depleted stem cell transplant. The chain couples TRBV12-3 or TRBV12-4 to TRBJ1-5; TRBD1 aligns across 7 bases. The receptor was isolated from a male patient under 10 years old who had a stem cell transplant for chronic granulomatous disease, so the T cells may come from the graft donor. As DNA, the CDR3 is TGTGCCAGCAGTCCATACAGGGGAGGACAGCCCCAGCATTTT. This translates into CASSPYRGGQPQHF.